The T cell receptor beta chain under discussion was sequenced for a study of blood T cell repertoires in COVID-19. The V end lost 5 bases, the J end lost 7 bases, and 8 bases lay between the germline ends. CDR1 is PRHDT, CDR2 FYEKMQ, per germline (reference sequence). This CDR3 is built from 12 residues. Cohort assignment relied on participant-reported clinical history. Donors of Cohort 3 who recovered were those that had two negative PCRs, clearance, or symptom resolution. Original handling: Estimated nucleated cell counts came from reference gene primer amplification. Assay: immunoSEQ multiplex PCR; the TCRdb copy retains only in-frame clones and omits some. V and J calls and clone size are copied from that table; D and trimming were computed from the DNA. This sample has 430,000 or so clones, with 85% to 90% found just once.

The V gene is TRBV13, the J gene TRBJ2-2, with a possible D match to TRBD2 (6 bases). The sequence derives from a woman between 40 and 50 years old who had recovered from COVID-19. The sequencing sample was made of PBMCs or T cells enriched from blood (not recorded which). The CDR3 sequence is CASSRLGGELFF. The CDR3 nucleotides read TGTGCCAGCAGCCGACTAGGCGGGGAGCTGTTTTTT.